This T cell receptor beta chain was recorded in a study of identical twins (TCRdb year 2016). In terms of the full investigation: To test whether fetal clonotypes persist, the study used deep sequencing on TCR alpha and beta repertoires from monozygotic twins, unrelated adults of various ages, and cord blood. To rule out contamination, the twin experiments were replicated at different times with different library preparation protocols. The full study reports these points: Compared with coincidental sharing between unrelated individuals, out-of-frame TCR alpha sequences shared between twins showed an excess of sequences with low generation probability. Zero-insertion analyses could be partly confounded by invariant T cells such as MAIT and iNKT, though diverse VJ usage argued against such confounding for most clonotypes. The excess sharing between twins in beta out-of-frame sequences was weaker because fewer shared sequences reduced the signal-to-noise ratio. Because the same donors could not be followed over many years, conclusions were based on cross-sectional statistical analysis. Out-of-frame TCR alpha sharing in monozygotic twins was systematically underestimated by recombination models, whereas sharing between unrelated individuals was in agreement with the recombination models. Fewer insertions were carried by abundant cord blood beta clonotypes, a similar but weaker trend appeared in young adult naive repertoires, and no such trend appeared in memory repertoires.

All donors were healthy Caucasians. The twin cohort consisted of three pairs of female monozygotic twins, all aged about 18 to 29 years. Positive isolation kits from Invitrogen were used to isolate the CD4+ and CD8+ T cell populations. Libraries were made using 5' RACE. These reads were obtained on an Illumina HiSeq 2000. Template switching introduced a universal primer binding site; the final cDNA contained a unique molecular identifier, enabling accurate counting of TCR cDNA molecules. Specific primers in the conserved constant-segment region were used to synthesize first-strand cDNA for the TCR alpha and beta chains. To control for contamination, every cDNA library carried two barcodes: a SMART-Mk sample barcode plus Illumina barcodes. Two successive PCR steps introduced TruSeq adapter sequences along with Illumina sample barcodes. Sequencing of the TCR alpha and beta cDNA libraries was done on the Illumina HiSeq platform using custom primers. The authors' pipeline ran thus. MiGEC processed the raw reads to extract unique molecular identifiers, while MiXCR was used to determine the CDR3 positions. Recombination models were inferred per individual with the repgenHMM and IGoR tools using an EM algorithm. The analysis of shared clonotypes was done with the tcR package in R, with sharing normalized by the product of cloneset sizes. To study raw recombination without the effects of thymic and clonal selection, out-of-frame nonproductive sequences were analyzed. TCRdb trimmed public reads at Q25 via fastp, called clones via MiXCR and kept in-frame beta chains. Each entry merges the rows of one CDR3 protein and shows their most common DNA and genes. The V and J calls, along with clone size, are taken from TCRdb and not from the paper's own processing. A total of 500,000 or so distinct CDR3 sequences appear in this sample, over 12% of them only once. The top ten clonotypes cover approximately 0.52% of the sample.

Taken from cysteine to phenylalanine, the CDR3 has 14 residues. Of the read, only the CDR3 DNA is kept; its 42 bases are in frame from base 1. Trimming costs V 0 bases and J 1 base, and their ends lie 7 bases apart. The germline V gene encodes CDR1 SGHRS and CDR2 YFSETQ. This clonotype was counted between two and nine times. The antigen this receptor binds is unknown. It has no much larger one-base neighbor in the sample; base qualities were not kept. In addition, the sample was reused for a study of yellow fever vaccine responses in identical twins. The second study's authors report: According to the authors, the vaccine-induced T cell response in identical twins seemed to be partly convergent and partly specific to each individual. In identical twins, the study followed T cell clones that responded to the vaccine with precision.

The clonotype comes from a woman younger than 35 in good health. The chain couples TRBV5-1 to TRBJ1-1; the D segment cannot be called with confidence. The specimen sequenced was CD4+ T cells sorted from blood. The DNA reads TGCGCCAGCAGCTTGGAGCCCGGGAACACTGAAGCTTTCTTT. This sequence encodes CASSLEPGNTEAFF.